A selection of T cell receptor beta chains follows, all from one sample in a study of shared clonotypes between healthy human individuals. The assay was immunoSEQ multiplex PCR, and TCRdb's table has in-frame clones only and misses some. The sample gives around 720,000 clones, roughly 73% of which show up once; around 1.8% is in the top ten. Sequenced sample: memory CD4+ T cells sorted from blood. All receptors come from a woman aged 25 to 39 in good health. CDR3s include the opening cysteine and the closing phenylalanine or tryptophan. The order of the fields is J gene, clone size, V gene, D gene, CDR3 DNA, CDR3 protein. The D gene is left open where the match is weak. The size of a clone is reported for some rows only, either as once, few or many, or as a class for expanded clones.

j_call: TRBJ1-2
clone_size: few
v_call: TRBV6-5
d_call: TRBD1
cdr3_nt: TGTGCCAGCAGTGGCTCAGACAGGGGCGGCTACACCTTC
cdr3_aa: CASSGSDRGGYTF

j_call: TRBJ1-2
clone_size: -
v_call: TRBV6-1
d_call: TRBD1
cdr3_nt: TGTGCCAGCAGGCGACAGGGAGCGGAACTATATGGCTACACCTTC
cdr3_aa: CASRRQGAELYGYTF

j_call: TRBJ1-2
clone_size: once
v_call: TRBV19
d_call: -
cdr3_nt: TGTGCCAGTAGTAGGCTCGACGGACAGTTAAGGGGAAACTATGGCTACACCTTC
cdr3_aa: CASSRLDGQLRGNYGYTF

j_call: TRBJ1-2
clone_size: -
v_call: TRBV6-5
d_call: -
cdr3_nt: TGTGCCAGCACCTCCCGGGGGAACCGGGTTAGTGGCTACACCTTC
cdr3_aa: CASTSRGNRVSGYTF

j_call: TRBJ2-1
clone_size: -
v_call: TRBV7-8
d_call: TRBD2
cdr3_nt: TGTGCCAGCAGCTTCCGACTAGCGGCCTTAAGCTCCTACAATGAGCAGTTCTTC
cdr3_aa: CASSFRLAALSSYNEQFF

j_call: TRBJ1-2
clone_size: -
v_call: TRBV19
d_call: -
cdr3_nt: TGTGCCAGTAGTACAGGGGCGGCTAACTATGGCTACACCTTC
cdr3_aa: CASSTGAANYGYTF

j_call: TRBJ1-3
clone_size: -
v_call: TRBV11-3
d_call: -
cdr3_nt: TGTGCCAGCAGCTTAGAGGGGAGTGGAAACACCATATATTTT
cdr3_aa: CASSLEGSGNTIYF

j_call: TRBJ1-5
clone_size: -
v_call: TRBV6-1
d_call: -
cdr3_nt: TGTGCCAGCAGTGACAGGGGTGGACATCAGCCCCAGCATTTT
cdr3_aa: CASSDRGGHQPQHF

j_call: TRBJ2-1
clone_size: once
v_call: TRBV10-1
d_call: -
cdr3_nt: TGCGCCAGCAGTTCGGCCGTTTCCTACAATGAGCAGTTCTTC
cdr3_aa: CASSSAVSYNEQFF

j_call: TRBJ2-7
clone_size: -
v_call: TRBV14
d_call: -
cdr3_nt: TGTGCCAGCAGCCAAGATTATGCGGGTCTTGGGTACGAGCAGTACTTC
cdr3_aa: CASSQDYAGLGYEQYF

j_call: TRBJ2-2
clone_size: -
v_call: TRBV5-6
d_call: TRBD2
cdr3_nt: TGTGCCAGCAGCCAGGGGACTAGCGGGCTACTTACCGGGGAGCTGTTTTTT
cdr3_aa: CASSQGTSGLLTGELFF

j_call: TRBJ1-1
clone_size: -
v_call: TRBV29-1
d_call: TRBD1
cdr3_nt: TGCAGCGTTGGGGACAGGGTTGTTGGCACTGAAGCTTTCTTT
cdr3_aa: CSVGDRVVGTEAFF

j_call: TRBJ1-2
clone_size: -
v_call: TRBV14
d_call: -
cdr3_nt: TGTGCCAGCAGCCAAGAGGGGCCTATTAACTATGGCTACACCTTC
cdr3_aa: CASSQEGPINYGYTF

j_call: TRBJ2-1
clone_size: -
v_call: TRBV6-1
d_call: -
cdr3_nt: TGTGCCAGCAGGGCGCCCGTGAGGGGCTACAATGAGCAGTTCTTC
cdr3_aa: CASRAPVRGYNEQFF

j_call: TRBJ2-1
clone_size: -
v_call: TRBV25-1
d_call: TRBD2
cdr3_nt: TGTGCCAGCAGCGAACCGGGACTAGCAGTCCATGAGCAGTTCTTC
cdr3_aa: CASSEPGLAVHEQFF

j_call: TRBJ2-4
clone_size: -
v_call: TRBV4-1
d_call: TRBD1
cdr3_nt: TGCGCCAGCAGCCAACCTGGGACAGGGGAAAACATTCAGTACTTC
cdr3_aa: CASSQPGTGENIQYF

j_call: TRBJ1-1
clone_size: -
v_call: TRBV5-6
d_call: TRBD1
cdr3_nt: TGTGCCAGCAGCTTGACAGGGGGCAGGAACACTGAAGCTTTCTTT
cdr3_aa: CASSLTGGRNTEAFF

j_call: TRBJ2-7
clone_size: -
v_call: TRBV4-1
d_call: -
cdr3_nt: TGCGCCAGCAGCCGGGGTGGCTCCTACGAGCAGTACTTC
cdr3_aa: CASSRGGSYEQYF

j_call: TRBJ1-3
clone_size: -
v_call: TRBV4-2
d_call: -
cdr3_nt: TGTGCCAGCAGCCCAGTGTCGAACAGCGATCGAAACACCATATATTTT
cdr3_aa: CASSPVSNSDRNTIYF

j_call: TRBJ2-7
clone_size: few
v_call: TRBV19
d_call: -
cdr3_nt: TGTGCCAGTAGTATAGGGCAGGGAATCTCCTACGAGCAGTACTTC
cdr3_aa: CASSIGQGISYEQYF

j_call: TRBJ1-5
clone_size: -
v_call: TRBV6-5
d_call: -
cdr3_nt: TGTGCCAGCAGGTCAATTGGACAGCCCCAGCATTTT
cdr3_aa: CASRSIGQPQHF

j_call: TRBJ2-4
clone_size: once
v_call: TRBV6-1
d_call: -
cdr3_nt: TGTGCCAGCAGTGAACGGTTCGGGGGGCAGGACATTCAGTACTTC
cdr3_aa: CASSERFGGQDIQYF

j_call: TRBJ1-3
clone_size: many
v_call: TRBV7-2
d_call: -
cdr3_nt: TGTGCCAGCAGCCCGATCTACTCTGGAAACACCATATATTTT
cdr3_aa: CASSPIYSGNTIYF

j_call: TRBJ2-1
clone_size: -
v_call: TRBV2
d_call: -
cdr3_nt: TGTGCCAGCAGTGAGAGAGGGGATAAAAATGAGCAGTTCTTC
cdr3_aa: CASSERGDKNEQFF

j_call: TRBJ2-2
clone_size: -
v_call: TRBV6-5
d_call: TRBD1
cdr3_nt: TGTGCCAGCAGGGGACAGGCTCGGACCGGGGAGCTGTTTTTT
cdr3_aa: CASRGQARTGELFF

j_call: TRBJ2-2
clone_size: -
v_call: TRBV7-9
d_call: -
cdr3_nt: TGTGCCAGCAGCTTAGATCGTTCCGAAGGGGGTAACACCGGGGAGCTGTTTTTT
cdr3_aa: CASSLDRSEGGNTGELFF

j_call: TRBJ1-2
clone_size: -
v_call: TRBV28
d_call: -
cdr3_nt: TGTGCCAGCAGTCGCCTCGGCTACACCTTC
cdr3_aa: CASSRLGYTF

j_call: TRBJ1-3
clone_size: once
v_call: TRBV5-1
d_call: -
cdr3_nt: TGCGCCAGCAGCTTAGATCCTGGAAACACCATATATTTT
cdr3_aa: CASSLDPGNTIYF

j_call: TRBJ2-5
clone_size: -
v_call: TRBV19
d_call: -
cdr3_nt: TGTGCCAGTAGTATAGGGACGGAGGGGGAGACCCAGTACTTC
cdr3_aa: CASSIGTEGETQYF

j_call: TRBJ2-7
clone_size: -
v_call: TRBV6-4
d_call: -
cdr3_nt: TGTGCCAGCAGTGAAGGGCAGTACTTC
cdr3_aa: CASSEGQYF

j_call: TRBJ1-1
clone_size: few
v_call: TRBV18
d_call: -
cdr3_nt: TGTGCCAGCTCACGTGACCAGAGCACTGAAGCTTTCTTT
cdr3_aa: CASSRDQSTEAFF

j_call: TRBJ2-1
clone_size: -
v_call: TRBV4-2
d_call: -
cdr3_nt: TGTGCCAGCAGCCAATCCACGGGACCGGCCTACAATGAGCAGTTCTTC
cdr3_aa: CASSQSTGPAYNEQFF

j_call: TRBJ1-1
clone_size: -
v_call: TRBV6-1
d_call: -
cdr3_nt: TGTGCCAGCAGTGCACTACAGATCACTGAAGCTTTCTTT
cdr3_aa: CASSALQITEAFF

j_call: TRBJ2-7
clone_size: -
v_call: TRBV9
d_call: -
cdr3_nt: TGCGGGGGGCCCTACGAGCAGTACTTC
cdr3_aa: CGGPYEQYF

j_call: TRBJ2-3
clone_size: -
v_call: TRBV18
d_call: -
cdr3_nt: TGTGCCAGCTCACCAAGGAACACAGATACGCAGTATTTT
cdr3_aa: CASSPRNTDTQYF

j_call: TRBJ1-2
clone_size: -
v_call: TRBV2
d_call: -
cdr3_nt: TGTGCCAGCAGTGCCGGCAGCCCTAACTATGGCTACACCTTC
cdr3_aa: CASSAGSPNYGYTF

j_call: TRBJ2-3
clone_size: few
v_call: TRBV5-1
d_call: -
cdr3_nt: TGCGCCAGCAGCTGGTCCACAGATACGCAGTATTTT
cdr3_aa: CASSWSTDTQYF

j_call: TRBJ2-7
clone_size: -
v_call: TRBV28
d_call: TRBD2
cdr3_nt: TGTGCCAGCAGCCTTCCGGGACTAGCGGGAAACTCCTACGAGCAGTACTTC
cdr3_aa: CASSLPGLAGNSYEQYF

j_call: TRBJ2-1
clone_size: -
v_call: TRBV30
d_call: -
cdr3_nt: TGTGCCTGGGGGTTATCTTCCGGTAATGAGCAGTTCTTC
cdr3_aa: CAWGLSSGNEQFF

j_call: TRBJ1-4
clone_size: -
v_call: TRBV10-1
d_call: -
cdr3_nt: TGCGCCAGCAGTCCGGGGGTGACGGGTGAAAAACTGTTTTTT
cdr3_aa: CASSPGVTGEKLFF

j_call: TRBJ1-5
clone_size: -
v_call: TRBV28
d_call: TRBD1
cdr3_nt: TGTGCCAGCAGCCTACGACCCTACCGGGACAGGGGTTTCATACGGGATGAGCCCCAGCATTTT
cdr3_aa: CASSLRPYRDRGFIRDEPQHF

j_call: TRBJ2-5
clone_size: -
v_call: TRBV2
d_call: -
cdr3_nt: TGTGCCAGCAGCGGGTTACAAGAGACCCAGTACTTC
cdr3_aa: CASSGLQETQYF

j_call: TRBJ1-2
clone_size: once
v_call: TRBV28
d_call: TRBD1
cdr3_nt: TGTGCCAGCAGTTTTGCCCACAGGGGTGGCTACACCTTC
cdr3_aa: CASSFAHRGGYTF

j_call: TRBJ1-1
clone_size: -
v_call: TRBV27
d_call: -
cdr3_nt: TGTGCCAGCAGTACCCAGGGGAGGGATGAAGCTTTCTTT
cdr3_aa: CASSTQGRDEAFF

j_call: TRBJ2-3
clone_size: -
v_call: TRBV30
d_call: TRBD2
cdr3_nt: TGTGCCTGGAGGCTAGCGGGAGTTAAAGATACGCAGTATTTT
cdr3_aa: CAWRLAGVKDTQYF